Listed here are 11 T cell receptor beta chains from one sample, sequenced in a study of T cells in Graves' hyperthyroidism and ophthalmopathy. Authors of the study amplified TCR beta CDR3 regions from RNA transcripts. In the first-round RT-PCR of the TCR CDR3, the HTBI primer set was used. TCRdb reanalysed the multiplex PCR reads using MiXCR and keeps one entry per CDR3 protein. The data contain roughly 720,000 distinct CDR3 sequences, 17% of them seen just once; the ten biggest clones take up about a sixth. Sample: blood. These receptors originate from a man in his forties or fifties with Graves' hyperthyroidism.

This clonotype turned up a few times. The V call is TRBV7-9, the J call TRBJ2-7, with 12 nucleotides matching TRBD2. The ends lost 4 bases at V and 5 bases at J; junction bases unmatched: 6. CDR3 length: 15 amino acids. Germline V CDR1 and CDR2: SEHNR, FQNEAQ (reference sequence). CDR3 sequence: CASSSTSGRPHEQYF. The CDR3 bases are TGTGCCAGCAGCTCAACTAGCGGGAGGCCCCACGAGCAGTACTTC. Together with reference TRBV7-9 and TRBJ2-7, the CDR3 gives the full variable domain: DTGVSQNPRHKITKRGQNVTFRCDPISEHNRLYWYRQTLGQGPEFLTYFQNEAQLEKSRLLSDRFSAERPKGSFSTLEIQRTEQGDSAMYLCASSSTSGRPHEQYFGPGTRLTVT.

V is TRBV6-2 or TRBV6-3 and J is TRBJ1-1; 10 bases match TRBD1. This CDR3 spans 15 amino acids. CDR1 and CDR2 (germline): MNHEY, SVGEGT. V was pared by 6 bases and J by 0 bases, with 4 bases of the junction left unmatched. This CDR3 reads CASRGQGIMNTEAFF. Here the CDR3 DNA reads TGTGCCAGCAGGGGACAGGGGATCATGAACACTGAAGCTTTCTTT.

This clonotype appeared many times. The CDR3 here is CASSEGARGTQYF. The DNA for the CDR3 is TGTGCCAGCAGTGAGGGAGCCCGAGGGACGCAGTATTTT. The genes are TRBV2 and TRBJ2-3, with D possibly being TRBD2 (5 bases). The germline CDR1 and CDR2 sequences are SNHLY and FYNNEI. CDR3 length: 13 residues. The V and J ends lost 3 bases and 9 bases respectively, with 13 bases between them.

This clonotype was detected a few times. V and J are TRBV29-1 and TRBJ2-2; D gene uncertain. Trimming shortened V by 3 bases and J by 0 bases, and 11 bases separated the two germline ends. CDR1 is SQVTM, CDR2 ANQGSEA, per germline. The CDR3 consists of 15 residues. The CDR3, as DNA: TGCAGCGTTGAGACCCAGCGTCCGAACACCGGGGAGCTGTTTTTT. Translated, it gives CSVETQRPNTGELFF.

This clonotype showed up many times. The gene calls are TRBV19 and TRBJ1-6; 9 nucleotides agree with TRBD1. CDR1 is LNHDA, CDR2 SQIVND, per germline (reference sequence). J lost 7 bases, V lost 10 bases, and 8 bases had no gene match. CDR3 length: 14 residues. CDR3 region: CAIQGAYPNSPLHF. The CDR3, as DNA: TGTGCCATACAGGGGGCTTACCCGAATTCACCCCTCCACTTT.

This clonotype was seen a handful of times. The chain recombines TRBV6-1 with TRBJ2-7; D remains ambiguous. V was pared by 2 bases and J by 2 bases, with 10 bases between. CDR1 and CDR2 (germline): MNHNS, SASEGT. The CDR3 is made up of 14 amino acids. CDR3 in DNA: TGTGCCAGCAGTGAAATCCGAGTGACCTACGAGCAGTACTTC. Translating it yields CASSEIRVTYEQYF.

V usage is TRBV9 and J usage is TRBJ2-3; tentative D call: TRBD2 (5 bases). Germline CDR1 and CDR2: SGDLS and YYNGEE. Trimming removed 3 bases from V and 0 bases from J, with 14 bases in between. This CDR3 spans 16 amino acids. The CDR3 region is CASSASNGESTDTQYF. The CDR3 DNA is TGTGCCAGCAGCGCTAGCAATGGGGAAAGCACAGATACGCAGTATTTT.

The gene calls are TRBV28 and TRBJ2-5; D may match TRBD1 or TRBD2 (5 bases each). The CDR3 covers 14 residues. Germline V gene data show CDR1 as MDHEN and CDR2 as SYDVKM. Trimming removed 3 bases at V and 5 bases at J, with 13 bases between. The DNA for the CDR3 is TGTGCCAGCAGTTTCGGGGCTCTCCGTGAGACCCAGTACTTC. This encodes CASSFGALRETQYF.

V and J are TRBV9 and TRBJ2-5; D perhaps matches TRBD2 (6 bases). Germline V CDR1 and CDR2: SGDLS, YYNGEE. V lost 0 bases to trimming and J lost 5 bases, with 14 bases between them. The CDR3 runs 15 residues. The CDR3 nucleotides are TGTGCCAGCAGCGTAGTCTCGGGAGAGGGCGAGACCCAGTACTTC. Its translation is CASSVVSGEGETQYF.

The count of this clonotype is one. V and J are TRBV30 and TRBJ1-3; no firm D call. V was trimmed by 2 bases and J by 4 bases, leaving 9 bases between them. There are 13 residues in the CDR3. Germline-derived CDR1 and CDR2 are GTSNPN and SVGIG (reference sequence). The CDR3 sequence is CAWSLGSGNTIYF. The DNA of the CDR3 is TGTGCCTGGAGTTTAGGGTCCGGAAACACCATATATTTT.

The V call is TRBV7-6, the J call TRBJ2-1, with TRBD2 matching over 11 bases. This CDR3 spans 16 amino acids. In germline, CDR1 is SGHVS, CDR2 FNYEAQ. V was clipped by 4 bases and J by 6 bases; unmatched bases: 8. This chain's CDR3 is CASSSRTSGRPNEQFF. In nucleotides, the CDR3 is TGTGCCAGCAGCTCACGGACTAGCGGGCGCCCCAATGAGCAGTTCTTC.